The 2 T cell receptor beta chains reported below all come from one sample, sequenced in a study of cytomegalovirus exposure and HLA in healthy donors (dated by TCRdb to 2017 to 2019). The library was generated by the immunoSEQ multiplex PCR assay. TCRdb stores this immuneACCESS table with in-frame sequences only. Part of the clones is absent; in the studies checked, under half of the shortfall reflects unresolved V genes, and no reason is known for the rest. The sample table records about 110,000 clones; approximately 96% of these occur just once. The ten largest make up roughly 0.7% of the sample. The sequenced sample consisted of PBMCs. The source of these receptors is a woman between 18 and 30 years old in good health and CMV-seronegative.

The chain combines TRBV6-1 with TRBJ1-2; 7 bases agree with TRBD1. This CDR3 has 15 amino acids. The V gene end was trimmed by 6 bases and the J gene end by 8 bases; junction bases not matched to a gene: 15. Germline CDR1 and CDR2: MNHNS and SASEGT. The CDR3 bases are TGTGCCAGCAGCCCAGGGCGGGACAGCCCCTGGGGCTACACCTTC. Translation gives CASSPGRDSPWGYTF.

V is TRBV27 and J is TRBJ1-1; a possible D gene is TRBD1 (5 bases). V lost 5 bases and J 4 bases, leaving 17 bases between the germline ends. Germline V gene data show CDR1 as MNHEY and CDR2 as SMNVEV (reference sequence). The CDR3 sequence is 15 residues long. As DNA, the CDR3 is TGTGCCAGCAGTATAGCCCCGACGGGGGGCACTGAAGCTTTCTTT. Protein product: CASSIAPTGGTEAFF.